This T cell receptor (beta chain) was captured in a study of memory CD4+ T cells and cytomegalovirus serostatus. Study results and limitations: Each of approximately 61 CMV-associated TCRbeta sequences occurred in one to five individuals.

Single viable CD3+CD4+CD8-CD45RO+ cells were sorted as the memory CD4+ T cells. Positive selection with CD4 microbeads enriched total CD4+ T cells. As originally analysed: After removing out-of-frame reads, 2.3 million or so distinct TCRbeta sequences remained. Profiled with immunoSEQ multiplex PCR; TCRdb holds only in-frame clones, not every one. V, J and clone size are taken as reported in that table, and D and trimming were inferred from the DNA itself. The data contain 70,000 or so clones, 60% to 80% of them seen just once; the ten biggest clones take up roughly 2.6%. As regards this clone: Its antigen is not identified.

In germline, CDR1 is LNHNV, CDR2 YYDKDF (reference sequence). This CDR3 comprises 14 residues. J gave up 0 bases and V 8 bases, and 4 bases lay outside the gene matches. The chain carries TRBV15 and TRBJ2-3; 8 bases are a match to TRBD2. This TCR was recovered from an adult in good health and CMV-seropositive. The specimen was memory CD4+ T cells from blood. The chain's CDR3 is CATSGGDSTDTQYF. CDR3 DNA: TGTGCCACCTCGGGGGGGGATAGCACAGATACGCAGTATTTT.